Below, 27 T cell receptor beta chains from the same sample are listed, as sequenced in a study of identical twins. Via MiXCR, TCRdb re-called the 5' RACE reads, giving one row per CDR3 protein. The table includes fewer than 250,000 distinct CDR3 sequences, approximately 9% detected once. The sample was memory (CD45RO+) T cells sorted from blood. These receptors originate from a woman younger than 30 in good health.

The CDR3 DNA reads TGTGCCAGCAGCGCCGGGACAGAGGTGACCCAGTACTTC. Its protein product is CASSAGTEVTQYF. V is TRBV5-4 and J is TRBJ2-5; 7 bases are a match to TRBD1. The CDR3 totals 13 residues. In germline, CDR1 is SGHNT, CDR2 YYREEE (reference sequence). Unmatched junction bases numbered 7, after V lost 4 bases and J lost 7 bases.

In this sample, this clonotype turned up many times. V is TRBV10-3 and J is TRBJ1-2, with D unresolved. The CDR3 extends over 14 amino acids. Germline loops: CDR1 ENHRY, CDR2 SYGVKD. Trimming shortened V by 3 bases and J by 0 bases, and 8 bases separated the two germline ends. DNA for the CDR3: TGTGCCATCAGTGAAGGCTGGTCTAACTATGGCTACACCTTC. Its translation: CAISEGWSNYGYTF.

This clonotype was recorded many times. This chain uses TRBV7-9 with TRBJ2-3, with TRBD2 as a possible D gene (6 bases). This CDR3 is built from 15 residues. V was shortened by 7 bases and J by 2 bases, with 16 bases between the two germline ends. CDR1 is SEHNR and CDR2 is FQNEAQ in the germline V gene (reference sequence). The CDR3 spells CASTPSGGFTDTQYF. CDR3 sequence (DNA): TGTGCCAGCACCCCCTCCGGGGGATTCACAGATACGCAGTATTTT.

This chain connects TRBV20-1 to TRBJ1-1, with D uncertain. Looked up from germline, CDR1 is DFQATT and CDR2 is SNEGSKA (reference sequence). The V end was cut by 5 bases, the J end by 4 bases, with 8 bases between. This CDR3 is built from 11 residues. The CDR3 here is CSARKVTEAFF. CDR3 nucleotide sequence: TGCAGTGCTCGAAAGGTCACTGAAGCTTTCTTT.

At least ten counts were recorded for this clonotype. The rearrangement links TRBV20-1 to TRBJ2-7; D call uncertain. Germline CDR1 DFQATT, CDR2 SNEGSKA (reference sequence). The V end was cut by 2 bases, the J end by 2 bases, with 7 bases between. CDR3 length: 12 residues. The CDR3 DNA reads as TGCAGTGCTAGACCCGGAACCTACGAGCAGTACTTC. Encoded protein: CSARPGTYEQYF.

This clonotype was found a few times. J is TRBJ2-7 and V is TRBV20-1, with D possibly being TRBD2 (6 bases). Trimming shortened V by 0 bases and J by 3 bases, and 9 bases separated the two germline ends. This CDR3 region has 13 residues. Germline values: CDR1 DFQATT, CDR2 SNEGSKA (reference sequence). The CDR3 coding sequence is TGCAGTGCTAGAGAAGGGCGGGACTACGAGCAGTACTTC. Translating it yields CSAREGRDYEQYF.

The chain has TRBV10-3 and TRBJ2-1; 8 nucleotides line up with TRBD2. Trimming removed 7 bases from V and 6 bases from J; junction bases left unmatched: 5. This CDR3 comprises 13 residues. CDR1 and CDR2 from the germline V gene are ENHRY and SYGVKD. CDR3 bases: TGTGCCATCAAAGGGGCGGGAGGCAATGAGCAGTTCTTC. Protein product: CAIKGAGGNEQFF.

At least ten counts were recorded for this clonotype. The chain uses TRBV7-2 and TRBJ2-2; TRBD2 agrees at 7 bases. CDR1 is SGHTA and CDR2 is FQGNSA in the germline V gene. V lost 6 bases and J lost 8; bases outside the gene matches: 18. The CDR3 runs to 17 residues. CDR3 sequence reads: CASSSPGFPSGGGELFF. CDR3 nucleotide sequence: TGTGCCAGCAGTTCCCCTGGATTTCCTAGCGGTGGGGGGGAGCTGTTTTTT.

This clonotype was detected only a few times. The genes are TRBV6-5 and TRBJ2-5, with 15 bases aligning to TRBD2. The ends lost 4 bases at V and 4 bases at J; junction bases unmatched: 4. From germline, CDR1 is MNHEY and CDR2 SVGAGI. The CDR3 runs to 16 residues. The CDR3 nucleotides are TGTGCCAGCAGTTTCGGACTAGCGGGGGGGGTAGAGACCCAGTACTTC. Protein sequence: CASSFGLAGGVETQYF.

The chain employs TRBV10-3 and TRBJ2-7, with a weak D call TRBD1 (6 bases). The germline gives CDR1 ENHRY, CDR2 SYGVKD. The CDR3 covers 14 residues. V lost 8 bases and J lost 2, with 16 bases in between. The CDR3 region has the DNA TGTGCCATCGGCTTGAACAGGGAACCCTACGAGCAGTACTTC. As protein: CAIGLNREPYEQYF.

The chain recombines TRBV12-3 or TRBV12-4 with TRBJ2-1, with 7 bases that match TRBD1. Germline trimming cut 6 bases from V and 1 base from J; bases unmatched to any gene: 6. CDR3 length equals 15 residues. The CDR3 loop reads CASRWGTESYNEQFF. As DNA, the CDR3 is TGTGCCAGCAGGTGGGGGACAGAGTCCTACAATGAGCAGTTCTTC.

Here the CDR3 DNA reads TGTGCCAGCAGCCTTCGACAGGTAGCGGACAATGAGCAGTTCTTC. Amino acid sequence: CASSLRQVADNEQFF. The chain employs TRBV11-2 and TRBJ2-1; D is perhaps TRBD1 or TRBD2 (6 bases each). This CDR3 spans 15 amino acids. In germline, CDR1 is SGHAT, CDR2 FQNNGV. V was shortened by 5 bases and J by 5 bases, with 16 bases between the two germline ends.

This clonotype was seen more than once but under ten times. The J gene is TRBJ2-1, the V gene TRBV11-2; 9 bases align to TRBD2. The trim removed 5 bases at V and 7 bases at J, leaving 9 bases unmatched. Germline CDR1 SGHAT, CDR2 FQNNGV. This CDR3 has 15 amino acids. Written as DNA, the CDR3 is TGTGCCAGCAGCCCGGCTGGGACTAGCACAAATGAGCAGTTCTTC. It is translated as CASSPAGTSTNEQFF.

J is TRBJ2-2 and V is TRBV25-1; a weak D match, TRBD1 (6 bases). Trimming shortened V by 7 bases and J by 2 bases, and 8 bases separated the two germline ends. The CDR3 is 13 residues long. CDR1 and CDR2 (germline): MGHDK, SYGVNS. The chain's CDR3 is CASMGHNTGELFF. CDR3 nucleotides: TGTGCCAGCATGGGACACAACACCGGGGAGCTGTTTTTT.

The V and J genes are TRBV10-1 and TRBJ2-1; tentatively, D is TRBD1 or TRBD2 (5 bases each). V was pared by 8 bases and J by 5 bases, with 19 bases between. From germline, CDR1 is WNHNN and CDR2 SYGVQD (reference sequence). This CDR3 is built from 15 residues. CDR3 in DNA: TGCGCCAGCGCCCCCGGGACCTTGAGAGACAATGAGCAGTTCTTC. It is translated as CASAPGTLRDNEQFF.

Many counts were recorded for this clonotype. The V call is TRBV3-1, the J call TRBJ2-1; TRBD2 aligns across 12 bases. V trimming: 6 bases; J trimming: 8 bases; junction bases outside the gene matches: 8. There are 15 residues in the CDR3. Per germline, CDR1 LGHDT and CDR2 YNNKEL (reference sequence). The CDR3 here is CASSPSGGAFYEQFF. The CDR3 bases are TGTGCCAGCAGTCCTAGCGGGGGGGCATTTTATGAGCAGTTCTTC.

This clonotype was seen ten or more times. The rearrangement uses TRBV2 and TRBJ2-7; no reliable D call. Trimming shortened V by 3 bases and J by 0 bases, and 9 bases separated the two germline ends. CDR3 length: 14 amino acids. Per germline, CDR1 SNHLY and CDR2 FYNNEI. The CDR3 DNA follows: TGTGCCAGCAGTGACCTCGGAAACTCCTACGAGCAGTACTTC. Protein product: CASSDLGNSYEQYF.

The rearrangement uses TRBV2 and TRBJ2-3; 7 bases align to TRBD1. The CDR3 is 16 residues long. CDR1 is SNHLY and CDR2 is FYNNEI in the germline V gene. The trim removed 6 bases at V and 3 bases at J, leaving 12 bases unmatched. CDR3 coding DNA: TGTGCCAGCAGGCCCGGCGTTGGCAGGGGGACAGATACGCAGTATTTT. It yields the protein CASRPGVGRGTDTQYF.

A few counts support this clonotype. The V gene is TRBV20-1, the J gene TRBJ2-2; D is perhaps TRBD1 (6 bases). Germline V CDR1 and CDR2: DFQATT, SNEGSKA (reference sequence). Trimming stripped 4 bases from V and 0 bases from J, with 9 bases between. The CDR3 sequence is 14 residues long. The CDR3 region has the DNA TGCAGTGCTACACAGGGTGCGAACACCGGGGAGCTGTTTTTT. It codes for CSATQGANTGELFF.

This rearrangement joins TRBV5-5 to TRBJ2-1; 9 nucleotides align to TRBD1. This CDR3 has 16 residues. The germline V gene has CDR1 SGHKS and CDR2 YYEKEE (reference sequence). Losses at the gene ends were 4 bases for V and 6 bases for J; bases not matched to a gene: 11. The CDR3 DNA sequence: TGTGCCAGCAGCCGCGGTCCGGGACAGGGTGTCAATGAGCAGTTCTTC. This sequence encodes CASSRGPGQGVNEQFF.

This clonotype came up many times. CDR3 bases: TGCGCCAGCAGCCAGTCCCCCGCAGATACGCAGTATTTT. Amino acid sequence: CASSQSPADTQYF. This sequence joins TRBV4-3 and TRBJ2-3; no clear D gene. Germline loops: CDR1 LGHNA, CDR2 YSLEER. The CDR3 covers 13 residues. V was cut by 3 bases and J by 4 bases, with 8 bases left in between.

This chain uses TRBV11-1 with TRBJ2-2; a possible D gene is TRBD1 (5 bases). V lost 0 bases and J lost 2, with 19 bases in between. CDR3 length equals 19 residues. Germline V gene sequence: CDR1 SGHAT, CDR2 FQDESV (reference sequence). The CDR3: CASSLALITGWGNTGELFF. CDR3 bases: TGTGCCAGCAGCTTAGCTCTAATTACAGGTTGGGGTAACACCGGGGAGCTGTTTTTT.

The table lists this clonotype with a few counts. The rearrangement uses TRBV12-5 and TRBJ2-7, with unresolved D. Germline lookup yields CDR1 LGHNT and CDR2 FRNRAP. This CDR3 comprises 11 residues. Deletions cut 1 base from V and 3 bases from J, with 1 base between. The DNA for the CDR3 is TGTGCTAGTGGTTTGGGCTACGAGCAGTACTTC. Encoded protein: CASGLGYEQYF. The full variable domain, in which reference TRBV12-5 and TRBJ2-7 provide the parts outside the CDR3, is DARVTQTPRHKVTEMGQEVTMRCQPILGHNTVFWYRQTMMQGLELLAYFRNRAPLDDSGMPKDRFSAEMPDATLATLKIQPSEPRDSAVYFCASGLGYEQYFGPGTRLTVT.

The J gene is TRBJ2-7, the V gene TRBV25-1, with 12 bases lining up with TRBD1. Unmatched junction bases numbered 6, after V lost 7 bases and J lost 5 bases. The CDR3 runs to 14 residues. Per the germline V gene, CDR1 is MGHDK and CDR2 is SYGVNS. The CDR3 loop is CASTPGQGAHEQYF. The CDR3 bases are TGTGCCAGCACCCCGGGACAGGGGGCCCACGAGCAGTACTTC.

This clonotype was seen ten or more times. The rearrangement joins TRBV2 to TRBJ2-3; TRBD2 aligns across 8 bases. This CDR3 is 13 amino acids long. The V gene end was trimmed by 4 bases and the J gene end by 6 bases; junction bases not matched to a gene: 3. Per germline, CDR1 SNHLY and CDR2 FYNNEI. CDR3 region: CASSVAGPDTQYF. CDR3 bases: TGTGCCAGCAGTGTAGCGGGACCTGATACGCAGTATTTT.

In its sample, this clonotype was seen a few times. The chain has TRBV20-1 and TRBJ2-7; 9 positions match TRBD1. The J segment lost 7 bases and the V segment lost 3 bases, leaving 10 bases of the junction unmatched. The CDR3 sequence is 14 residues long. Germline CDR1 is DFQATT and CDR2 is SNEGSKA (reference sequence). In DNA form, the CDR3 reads TGCAGTGCTAGGCCGGGACAGGGATCGCAGGAGCAGTACTTC. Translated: CSARPGQGSQEQYF.

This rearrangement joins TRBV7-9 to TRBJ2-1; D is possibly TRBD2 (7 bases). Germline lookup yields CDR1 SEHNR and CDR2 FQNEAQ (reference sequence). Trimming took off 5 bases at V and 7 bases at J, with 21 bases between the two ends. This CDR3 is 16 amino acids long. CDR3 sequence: CASSHGGGGPGNEQFF. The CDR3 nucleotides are TGTGCCAGCAGCCATGGAGGGGGAGGGCCTGGGAATGAGCAGTTCTTC.